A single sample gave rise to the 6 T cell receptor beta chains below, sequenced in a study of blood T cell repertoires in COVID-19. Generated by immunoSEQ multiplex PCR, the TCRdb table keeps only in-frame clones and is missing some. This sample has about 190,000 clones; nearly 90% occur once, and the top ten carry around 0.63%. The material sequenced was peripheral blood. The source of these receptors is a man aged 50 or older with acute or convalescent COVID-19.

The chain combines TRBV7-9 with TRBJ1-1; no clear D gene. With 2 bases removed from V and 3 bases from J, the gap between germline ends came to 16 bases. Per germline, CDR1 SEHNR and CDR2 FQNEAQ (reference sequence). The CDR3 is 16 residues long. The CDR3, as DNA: TGTGCCAGCAGCTTACTCGGCGGAGAGGAGGACACTGAAGCTTTCTTT. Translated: CASSLLGGEEDTEAFF.

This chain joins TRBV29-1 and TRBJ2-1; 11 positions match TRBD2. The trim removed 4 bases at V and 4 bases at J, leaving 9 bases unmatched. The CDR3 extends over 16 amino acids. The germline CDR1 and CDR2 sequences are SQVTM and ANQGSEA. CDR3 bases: TGCAGCGTTGCGGGGATAGCGGGGGGGAAATACAATGAGCAGTTCTTC. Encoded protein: CSVAGIAGGKYNEQFF.

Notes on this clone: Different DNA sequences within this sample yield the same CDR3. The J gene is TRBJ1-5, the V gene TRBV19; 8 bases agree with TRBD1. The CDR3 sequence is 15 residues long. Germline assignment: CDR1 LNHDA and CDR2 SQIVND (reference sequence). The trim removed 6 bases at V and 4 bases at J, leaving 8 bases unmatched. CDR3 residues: CASSDRGIGNQPQHF. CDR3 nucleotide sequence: TGTGCCAGTAGCGACAGGGGAATTGGTAATCAGCCCCAGCATTTT.

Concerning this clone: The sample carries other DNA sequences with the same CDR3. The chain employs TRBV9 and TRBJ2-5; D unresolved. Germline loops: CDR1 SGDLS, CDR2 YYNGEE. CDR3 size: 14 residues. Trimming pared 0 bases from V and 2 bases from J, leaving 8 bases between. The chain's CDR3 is CASSVGALQETQYF. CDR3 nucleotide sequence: TGTGCCAGCAGCGTAGGAGCCCTACAAGAGACCCAGTACTTC.

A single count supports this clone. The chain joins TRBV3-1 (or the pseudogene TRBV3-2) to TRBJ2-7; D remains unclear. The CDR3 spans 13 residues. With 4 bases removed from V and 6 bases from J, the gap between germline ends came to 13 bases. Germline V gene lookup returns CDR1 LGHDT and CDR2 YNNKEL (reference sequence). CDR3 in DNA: TGTGCCAGCAGCCCTCTCGTGGGCTTCGAGCAGTACGTC. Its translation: CASSPLVGFEQYV.

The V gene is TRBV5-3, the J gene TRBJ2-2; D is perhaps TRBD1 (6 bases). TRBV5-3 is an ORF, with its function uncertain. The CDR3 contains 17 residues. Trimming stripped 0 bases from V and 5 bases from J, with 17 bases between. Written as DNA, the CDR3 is TGTGCCAGAAGCTTGGGCTTACCAGGGGCCCCGACCGGGGAGCTGTTTTTT. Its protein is CARSLGLPGAPTGELFF.